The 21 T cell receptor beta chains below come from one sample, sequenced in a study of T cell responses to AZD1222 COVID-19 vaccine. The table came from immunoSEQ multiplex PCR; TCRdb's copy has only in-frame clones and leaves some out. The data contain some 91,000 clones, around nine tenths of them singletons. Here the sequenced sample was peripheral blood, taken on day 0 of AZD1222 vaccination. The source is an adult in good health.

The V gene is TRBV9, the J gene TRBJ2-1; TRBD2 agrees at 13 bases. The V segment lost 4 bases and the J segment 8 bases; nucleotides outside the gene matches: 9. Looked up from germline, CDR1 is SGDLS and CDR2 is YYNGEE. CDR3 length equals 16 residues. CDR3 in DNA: TGTGCCAGCAGCAGGGGACTAGCGGGATCGGGTGATGAGCAGTTCTTC. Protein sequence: CASSRGLAGSGDEQFF.

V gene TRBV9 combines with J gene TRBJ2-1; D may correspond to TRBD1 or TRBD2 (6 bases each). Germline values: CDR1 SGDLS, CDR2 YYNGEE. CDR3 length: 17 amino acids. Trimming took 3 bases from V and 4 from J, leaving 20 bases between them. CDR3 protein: CASSDAPGRGLYNEQFF. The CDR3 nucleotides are TGTGCCAGCAGCGACGCACCGGGACGGGGGCTATACAATGAGCAGTTCTTC.

CDR3 in DNA: TGCAGTGCTAGTGCGGATTTCAATGAGCAGTTCTTC. Protein: CSASADFNEQFF. The V call is TRBV20-1, the J call TRBJ2-1; D is ambiguous. Trimming cost V 3 bases and J 6 bases, with 9 bases left between them. This CDR3 contains 12 residues. Germline assignment: CDR1 DFQATT and CDR2 SNEGSKA (reference sequence).

The CDR3 DNA is TGTGCCAGCAGCGTAGGGGCGCCCGAGTTGACCGGGGAGCTGTTTTTT. Protein: CASSVGAPELTGELFF. This chain links TRBV9 with TRBJ2-2, with D unresolved. The V and J ends lost 0 bases and 5 bases respectively, with 14 bases between them. In germline, CDR1 is SGDLS, CDR2 YYNGEE. The CDR3 is 16 residues long.

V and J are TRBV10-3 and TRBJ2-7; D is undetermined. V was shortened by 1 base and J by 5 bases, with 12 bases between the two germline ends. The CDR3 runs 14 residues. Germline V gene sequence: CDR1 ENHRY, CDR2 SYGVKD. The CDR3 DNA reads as TGTGCCATCAGTGAGTTTGGGCCTGATCACGAGCAGTACTTC. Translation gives CAISEFGPDHEQYF.

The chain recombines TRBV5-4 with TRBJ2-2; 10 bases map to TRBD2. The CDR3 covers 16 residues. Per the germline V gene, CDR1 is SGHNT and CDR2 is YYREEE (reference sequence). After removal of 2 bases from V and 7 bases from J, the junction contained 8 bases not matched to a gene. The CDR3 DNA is TGTGCCAGCAGCTTTGTGAGCGGGGGGGCGAGCGGGGAGCTGTTTTTT. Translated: CASSFVSGGASGELFF.

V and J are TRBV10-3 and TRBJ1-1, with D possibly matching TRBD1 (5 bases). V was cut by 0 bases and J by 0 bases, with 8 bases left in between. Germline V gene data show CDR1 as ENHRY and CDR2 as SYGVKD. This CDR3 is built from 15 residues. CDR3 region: CAISESPGLNTEAFF. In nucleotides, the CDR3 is TGTGCCATCAGTGAGTCCCCAGGGTTGAACACTGAAGCTTTCTTT.

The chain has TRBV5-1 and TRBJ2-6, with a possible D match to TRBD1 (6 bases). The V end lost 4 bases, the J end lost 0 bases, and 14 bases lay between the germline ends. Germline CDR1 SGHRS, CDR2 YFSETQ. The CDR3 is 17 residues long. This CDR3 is CASSPAGAPSGANVLTF. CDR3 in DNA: TGCGCCAGCAGCCCTGCAGGGGCCCCCTCTGGGGCCAACGTCCTGACTTTC. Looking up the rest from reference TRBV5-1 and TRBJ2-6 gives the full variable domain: KAGVTQTPRYLIKTRGQQVTLSCSPISGHRSVSWYQQTPGQGLQFLFEYFSETQRNKGNFPGRFSGRQFSNSRSEMNVSTLELGDSALYLCASSPAGAPSGANVLTFGAGSRLTVL.

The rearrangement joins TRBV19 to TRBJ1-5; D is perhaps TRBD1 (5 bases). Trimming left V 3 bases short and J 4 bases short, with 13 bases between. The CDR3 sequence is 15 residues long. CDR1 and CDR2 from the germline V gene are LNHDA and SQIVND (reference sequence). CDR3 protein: CASSMGGTRNQPQHF. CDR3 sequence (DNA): TGTGCCAGTAGTATGGGGGGGACTCGAAATCAGCCCCAGCATTTT.

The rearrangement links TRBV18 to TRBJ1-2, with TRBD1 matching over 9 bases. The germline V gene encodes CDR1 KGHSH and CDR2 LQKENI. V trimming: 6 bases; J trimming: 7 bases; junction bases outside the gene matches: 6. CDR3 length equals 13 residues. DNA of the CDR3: TGTGCCAGCTCCGGGACAGGGAGGACTGGCTACACCTTC. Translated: CASSGTGRTGYTF.

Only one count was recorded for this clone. The CDR3 nucleotides read TGTGCCAGCAGTTATCAGGGTTGGTCAGATACGCAGTATTTT. Encoded protein: CASSYQGWSDTQYF. J is TRBJ2-3 and V is TRBV27; D is perhaps TRBD1 (5 bases). This CDR3 contains 14 residues. CDR1 is MNHEY and CDR2 is SMNVEV in the germline V gene (reference sequence). V was pared by 4 bases and J by 4 bases, with 12 bases between.

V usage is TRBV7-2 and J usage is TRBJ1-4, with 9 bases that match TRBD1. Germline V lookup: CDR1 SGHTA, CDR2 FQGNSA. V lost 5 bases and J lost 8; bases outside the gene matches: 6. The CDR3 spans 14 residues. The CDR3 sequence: CASSPGTGYEKLFF. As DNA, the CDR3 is TGTGCCAGCAGCCCCGGGACAGGGTACGAAAAACTGTTTTTT.

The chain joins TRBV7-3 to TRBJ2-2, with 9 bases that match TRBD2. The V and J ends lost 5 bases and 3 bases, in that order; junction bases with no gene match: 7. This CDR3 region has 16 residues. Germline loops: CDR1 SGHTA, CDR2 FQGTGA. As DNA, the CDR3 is TGTGCCAGCAGCCCGGCGGGGGGGCCTTACACCGGGGAGCTGTTTTTT. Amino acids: CASSPAGGPYTGELFF.

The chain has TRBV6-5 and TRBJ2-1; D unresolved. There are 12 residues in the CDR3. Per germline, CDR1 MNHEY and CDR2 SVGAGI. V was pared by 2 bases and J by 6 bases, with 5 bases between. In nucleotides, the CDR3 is TGTGCCAGCAGTTACCCACCCAATGAGCAGTTCTTC. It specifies CASSYPPNEQFF.

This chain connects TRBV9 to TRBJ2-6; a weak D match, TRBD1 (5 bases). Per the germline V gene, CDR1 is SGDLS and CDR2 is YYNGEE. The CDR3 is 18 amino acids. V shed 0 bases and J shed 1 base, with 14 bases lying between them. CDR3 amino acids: CASSVAWGLVSGANVLTF. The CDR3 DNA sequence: TGTGCCAGCAGCGTAGCTTGGGGCTTGGTGTCTGGGGCCAACGTCCTGACTTTC.

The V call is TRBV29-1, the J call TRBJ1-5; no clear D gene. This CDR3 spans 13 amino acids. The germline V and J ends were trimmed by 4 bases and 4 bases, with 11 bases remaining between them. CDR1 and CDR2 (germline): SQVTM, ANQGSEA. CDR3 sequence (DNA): TGCAGCGTTGTTGTAGCTGGGAATCAGCCCCAGCATTTT. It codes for CSVVVAGNQPQHF.

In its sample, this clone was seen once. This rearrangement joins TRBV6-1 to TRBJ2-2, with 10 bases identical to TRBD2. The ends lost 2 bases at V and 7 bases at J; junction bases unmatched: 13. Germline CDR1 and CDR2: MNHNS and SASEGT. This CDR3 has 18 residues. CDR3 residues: CASSEYLSSGGVGGELFF. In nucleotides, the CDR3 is TGTGCCAGCAGTGAATATTTATCGAGCGGGGGGGTAGGCGGGGAGCTGTTTTTT.

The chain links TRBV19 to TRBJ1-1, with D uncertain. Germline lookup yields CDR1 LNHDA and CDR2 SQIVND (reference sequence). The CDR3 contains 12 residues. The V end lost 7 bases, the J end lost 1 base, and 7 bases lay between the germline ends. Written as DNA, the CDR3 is TGTGCCAGTATGTGGTGGAACACTGAAGCTTTCTTT. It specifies CASMWWNTEAFF. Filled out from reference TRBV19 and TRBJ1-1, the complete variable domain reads DGGITQSPKYLFRKEGQNVTLSCEQNLNHDAMYWYRQDPGQGLRLIYYSQIVNDFQKGDIAEGYSVSREKKESFPLTVTSAQKNPTAFYLCASMWWNTEAFFGQGTRLTVV.

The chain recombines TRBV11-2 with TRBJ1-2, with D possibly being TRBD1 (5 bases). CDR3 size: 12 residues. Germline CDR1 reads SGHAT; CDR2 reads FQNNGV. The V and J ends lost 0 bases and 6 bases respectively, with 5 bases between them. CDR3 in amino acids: CASSLEGDGYTF. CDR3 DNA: TGTGCCAGCAGCTTAGAAGGGGATGGCTACACCTTC.

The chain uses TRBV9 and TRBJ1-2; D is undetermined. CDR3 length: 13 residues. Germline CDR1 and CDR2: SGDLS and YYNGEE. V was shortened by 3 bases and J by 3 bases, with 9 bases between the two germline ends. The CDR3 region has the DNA TGTGCCAGCAGCGAGAGGGTTGACTATGGCTACACCTTC. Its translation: CASSERVDYGYTF.

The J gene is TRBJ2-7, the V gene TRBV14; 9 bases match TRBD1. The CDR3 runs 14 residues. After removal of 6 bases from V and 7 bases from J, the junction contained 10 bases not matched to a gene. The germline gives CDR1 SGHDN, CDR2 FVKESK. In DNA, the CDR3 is TGTGCCAGCAGGCATTCGGGACAGGGTTTGGAGCAGTACTTC. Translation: CASRHSGQGLEQYF.